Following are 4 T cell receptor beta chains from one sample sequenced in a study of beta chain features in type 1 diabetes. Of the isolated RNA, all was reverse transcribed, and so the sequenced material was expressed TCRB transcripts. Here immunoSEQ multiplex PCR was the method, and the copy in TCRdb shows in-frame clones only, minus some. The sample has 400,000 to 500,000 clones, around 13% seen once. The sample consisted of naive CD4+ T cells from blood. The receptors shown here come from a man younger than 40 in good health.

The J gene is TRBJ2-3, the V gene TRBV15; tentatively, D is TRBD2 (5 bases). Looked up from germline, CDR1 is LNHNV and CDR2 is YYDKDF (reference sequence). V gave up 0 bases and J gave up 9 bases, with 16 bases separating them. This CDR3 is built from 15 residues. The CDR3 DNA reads TGTGCCACCAGCAGAGACTCAAGCCCGGGAACCACGCAGTATTTT. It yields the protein CATSRDSSPGTTQYF.

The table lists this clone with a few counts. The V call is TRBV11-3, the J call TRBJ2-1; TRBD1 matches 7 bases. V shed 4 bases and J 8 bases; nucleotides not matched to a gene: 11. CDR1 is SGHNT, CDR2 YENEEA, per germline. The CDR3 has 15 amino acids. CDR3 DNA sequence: TGTGCCAGCAGCTCCTTTCGACAGGGCGTCGATGAGCAGTTCTTC. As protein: CASSSFRQGVDEQFF.

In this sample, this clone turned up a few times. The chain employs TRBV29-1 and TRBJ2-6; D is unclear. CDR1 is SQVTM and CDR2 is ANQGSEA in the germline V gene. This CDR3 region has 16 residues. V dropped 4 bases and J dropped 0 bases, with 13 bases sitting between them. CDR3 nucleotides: TGCAGCGTTGGTCGGCAACTGAGCTCTGGGGCCAACGTCCTGACTTTC. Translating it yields CSVGRQLSSGANVLTF.

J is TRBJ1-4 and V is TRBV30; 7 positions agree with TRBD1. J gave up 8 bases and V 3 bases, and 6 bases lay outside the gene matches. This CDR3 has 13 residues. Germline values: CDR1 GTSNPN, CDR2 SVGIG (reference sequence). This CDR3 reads CAWRKDRLEKLFF. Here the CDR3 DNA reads TGTGCCTGGAGAAAGGACAGGTTAGAAAAACTGTTTTTT.